The T cell receptor (beta chain) described here comes from a study of T cells in Graves' hyperthyroidism and ophthalmopathy (dated by TCRdb to between 2018 and 2021). Study-level background: Peripheral blood was sampled at the time of initial diagnosis, prior to any treatment. The 95 to 100 discovery patients were randomly split 7:3 into training and test sets. Following sampling, methimazole starting at 30 mg daily was given to hyperthyroidism patients, and high-dose intravenous methylprednisolone was given to ophthalmopathy patients. According to the paper, TCR Vbeta CDR3 sequencing was carried out on about 140 peripheral blood samples, which came from under 50 ophthalmopathy, under 80 hyperthyroidism and 17 progressor patients. To identify distinguishing TCR V-J signatures, a discovery cohort of about 95 patients was used, comprising 40 to 45 with Graves' ophthalmopathy and approximately 58 with stable Graves' hyperthyroidism. Prospective prediction of ophthalmopathy was tested in an independent validation cohort of fewer than 20 hyperthyroidism patients and 15 to 17 patients who later progressed to ophthalmopathy. Thyroid tissue and blood T-cell repertoires from over 5 Graves' hyperthyroidism patients were also compared in the study.

On the study overall, not on this receptor specifically: Most expanded thyroid clonotypes (frequency above 0.001) were also detected in blood, suggesting blood repertoires may reflect thyroid immune responses. In validation, the model predicted progression to ophthalmopathy with roughly 66% sensitivity and roughly 75% specificity, a median of 6.5 months before onset. Ophthalmopathy was separated from stable hyperthyroidism by a 13 V-J signature model, with approximately 85% sensitivity and just over 81% specificity obtained in cross-validation and 80%/75% obtained in testing. No statistical method was used to set the sample size in advance, and investigators knew the group allocation.

CDR1 is given as DFQATT and CDR2 as SNEGSKA, both from the germline V gene (reference sequence). From the cysteine up to the phenylalanine, the CDR3 has a length of 13 residues. Only CDR3 DNA remains: 39 bases, in frame from the first base. Cut back by 6 bases and 5 bases, the V and J ends lie 17 bases apart. In its sample, this clonotype was seen many times. Its binding antigen is unknown. No base quality information exists; no much larger clone differs at one position. The TCR beta CDR3 regions were amplified from the RNA transcripts. The first round of RT-PCR for the TCR CDR3 was performed with the HTBI primer set and the Qiagen OneStep RT-PCR kit. A second multiplex PCR round built the libraries, followed by size selection and purification. The libraries were sequenced on an Illumina HiSeq2000 using paired-end 100 bp reads. Per the source publication's procedure: Raw data were processed with SOAPnuke, discarding reads with adapters, uncalled bases, mean Phred below 15, or no exact constant-primer or identifier match. High-quality paired reads were merged with COPE v1.2.5, and unique nucleotide sequences were defined as clonotypes. MiTCR v1.1 was used to align clonotypes to the IMGT TRBV, TRBD and TRBJ reference segments. Only V-J combinations with frequency above 0.0001, covering about 99% of repertoires, were analysed. A TCS score was defined as the ratio between F50 (clonal expansion) and ExV (chaos), using BLOSUM62-based TCRdist between CDR3 peptides within each V-J. Welch's t-statistics and random forest reduced fewer than 600 V-J features to roughly 13, which were used in a naive Bayes classifier (R e1071). The raw public data were reprocessed by TCRdb itself: fastp quality trimming at Q25, MiXCR clonotype calling, in-frame beta chains only. When rows share a CDR3 protein, they turn into one entry using the most common DNA and genes. The V and J calls, along with clone size, are taken from TCRdb and not from the paper's own processing. For this sample the table gives approximately 410,000 distinct CDR3 sequences, of which 12% to 15% were detected only once. The ten most abundant clones make up about 4.9% of the sample.

Graves' hyperthyroidism was defined as stable when no progression to ophthalmopathy occurred over 18 months of follow-up. The hyperthyroidism patients were between 18 and 65 years old and newly diagnosed, with a disease duration of less than 2 months. Any patient with an uncontrolled infection, another autoimmune disease, pregnancy or lactation was excluded. Diagnoses relied on clinical symptoms, serum thyroxine and TRAb, thyroid ultrasound and orbital computed tomography. PBMCs were separated from under 11 ml of fresh peripheral blood using Ficoll-Paque density gradient centrifugation. Trizol reagent was used to extract total RNA, and RNA quality was then checked on an Agilent 2100 Bioanalyzer.

The clonotype comes from a woman younger than 35 with Graves' hyperthyroidism. The material sequenced was blood. The chain uses TRBV20-1 and TRBJ2-7; TRBD1 is a weak D gene call, 7 bases matching. CDR3 sequence: CSARRSRGDEQYF. The DNA is as follows: TGCAGTGCGAGAAGATCCAGGGGGGACGAGCAGTACTTC.